Each of the 17 T cell receptor beta chains below was sequenced from the same sample in a study of Graves' ophthalmopathy and Graves' hyperthyroidism. RNA transcripts served as template for amplifying TCR beta CDR3 sequences. HTBI-primed RT-PCR formed the first round, and a multiplex PCR formed the second. TCRdb re-analysed the multiplex PCR reads in MiXCR, keeping a single row per CDR3 protein. Found here are about 1.2 million distinct CDR3 sequences, less than 45% of them singletons; the top ten hold over 8.5%. Sequenced material: peripheral blood or thyroid tissue (not recorded which). Receptors were obtained from an adult man with Graves' hyperthyroidism.

This clonotype was recorded at least ten times. The chain recombines TRBV12-3 or TRBV12-4 with TRBJ1-5; weak D call: TRBD1 (6 bases). This CDR3 has 14 residues. Deletions cut 6 bases from V and 3 bases from J, with 12 bases between. The DNA for the CDR3 is TGTGCCAGCAGCCGGACAGCCAACAATCAGCCCCAGCATTTT. Amino acid sequence: CASSRTANNQPQHF.

The chain links TRBV29-1 to TRBJ1-3; unclear D gene. V was pared by 4 bases and J by 8 bases, with 6 bases between. The germline gives CDR1 SQVTM, CDR2 ANQGSEA. CDR3 length: 10 residues. The CDR3 sequence is CSVGRDTIYF. CDR3 bases: TGCAGCGTTGGGAGGGACACCATATATTTT.

The chain has TRBV6-6 and TRBJ1-3; D gene unclear. This CDR3 has 14 amino acids. V was cut by 6 bases and J by 0 bases, with 9 bases left in between. Germline V gene lookup returns CDR1 MNHNY and CDR2 SVGAGI (reference sequence). This CDR3 is CASRWENSGNTIYF. The CDR3 DNA is TGTGCCAGCAGGTGGGAAAACTCTGGAAACACCATATATTTT.

The chain has TRBV29-1 and TRBJ2-6; 8 nucleotides line up with TRBD1. The CDR3 spans 16 residues. CDR1 and CDR2 from the germline V gene are SQVTM and ANQGSEA. J lost 0 bases, V lost 6 bases, and 7 bases had no gene match. The CDR3 sequence is CSVYRDRPSGANVLTF. CDR3 DNA: TGCAGCGTCTACCGGGACAGGCCCTCTGGGGCCAACGTCCTGACTTTC.

This clonotype has more than one count but fewer than ten. The gene calls are TRBV15 and TRBJ1-5; D may be TRBD1 (5 bases). The germline gives CDR1 LNHNV, CDR2 YYDKDF (reference sequence). CDR3 length equals 13 residues. Trimming took off 5 bases at V and 3 bases at J, with 8 bases between the two ends. The CDR3 here is CATSVGVNQPQHF. CDR3 nucleotide sequence: TGTGCCACCAGCGTGGGGGTCAATCAGCCCCAGCATTTT.

At least ten counts were recorded for this clonotype. This sequence joins TRBV7-8 and TRBJ2-5; perhaps TRBD2 as D (5 bases). The CDR3 length is 14 residues. The germline V gene has CDR1 SGHVS and CDR2 FQNEAQ. The V and J ends lost 1 base and 3 bases respectively, with 9 bases between them. CDR3 DNA: TGTGCCAGCAGCTTAGGGAGGCAGAAAGAGACCCAGTACTTC. The encoded protein is CASSLGRQKETQYF.

There are many counts of this clonotype. This rearrangement joins TRBV2 to TRBJ1-4; 9 bases match TRBD1. The trim removed 6 bases at V and 0 bases at J, leaving 8 bases unmatched. The CDR3 is 17 residues long. Germline V lookup: CDR1 SNHLY, CDR2 FYNNEI. The DNA of the CDR3 is TGTGCCAGCAGGAGGGGGGACAGGGACGCAACTAATGAAAAACTGTTTTTT. Encoded protein: CASRRGDRDATNEKLFF. The full variable domain, in which reference TRBV2 and TRBJ1-4 provide the parts outside the CDR3, is EPEVTQTPSHQVTQMGQEVILRCVPISNHLYFYWYRQILGQKVEFLVSFYNNEISEKSEIFDDQFSVERPDGSNFTLKIRSTKLEDSAMYFCASRRGDRDATNEKLFFGSGTQLSVL.

This clonotype has at least ten counts. The chain employs TRBV2 and TRBJ2-5; the match to TRBD1 covers 10 bases. The CDR3 runs to 18 residues. Looked up from germline, CDR1 is SNHLY and CDR2 is FYNNEI. V lost 0 bases to trimming and J lost 7 bases; unmatched junction nucleotides: 14. DNA for the CDR3: TGTGCCAGCAGTGAAGCGCGGACAGGGGGTTATGGCAAGGTGACCCAGTACTTC. Translated, it gives CASSEARTGGYGKVTQYF.

This clonotype has ten or more counts. The chain couples TRBV29-1 to TRBJ1-1; D gene ambiguous. V was clipped by 3 bases and J by 3 bases, with 17 bases between them. Germline V CDR1 and CDR2: SQVTM, ANQGSEA. This CDR3 has 15 residues. Here the CDR3 reads CSVDSFFRGYTEAFF. CDR3 DNA: TGCAGCGTTGACTCGTTCTTCCGGGGATACACTGAAGCTTTCTTT.

At least ten counts were recorded for this clonotype. The chain links TRBV4-1 to TRBJ2-7; D uncertain. This CDR3 has 16 residues. In germline, CDR1 is MGHRA, CDR2 YSYEKL. Trimming removed 1 base from V and 3 bases from J, with 16 bases in between. CDR3 sequence: CASSQVRIAQNYEQYF. The CDR3 DNA reads TGCGCCAGCAGCCAAGTCCGCATAGCCCAGAACTACGAGCAGTACTTC.

This clonotype was recorded once. Possible read error: a much larger clone is one base away. This chain joins TRBV4-3 and TRBJ2-5; TRBD2 is a possible D gene (6 bases). Germline V CDR1 and CDR2: LGHNA, YSLEER. V gave up 4 bases and J gave up 5 bases, with 14 bases separating them. The CDR3 sequence is 14 residues long. DNA for the CDR3: TGCGCCAGCAGCCGGGGGAGGTCAAGGGAGACCCAGTACTTC. It is translated as CASSRGRSRETQYF.

This clonotype was observed a few times. V usage is TRBV7-6 and J usage is TRBJ2-3; 10 positions agree with TRBD2. This CDR3 has 14 amino acids. V lost 9 bases, J lost 1 base, and 4 bases stayed unmatched. In germline, CDR1 is SGHVS, CDR2 FNYEAQ. The DNA of the CDR3 is TGTGCCAGTGGCACTAGCGGGGGCACAGATACGCAGTATTTT. It is translated as CASGTSGGTDTQYF.

This clonotype showed up many times. This rearrangement joins TRBV10-3 to TRBJ2-2, with 10 positions matching TRBD2. Germline trimming cut 0 bases from V and 6 bases from J; bases unmatched to any gene: 4. The CDR3 consists of 16 residues. CDR1 is ENHRY, CDR2 SYGVKD, per germline. In DNA form, the CDR3 reads TGTGCCATCAGTGAGTCTCCTAGCGGGGGCCCCGGGGAGCTGTTTTTT. Its translation is CAISESPSGGPGELFF.

The table lists this clonotype with many counts. This rearrangement joins TRBV29-1 to TRBJ1-1, with 7 nucleotides matching TRBD1. This CDR3 has 15 amino acids. Germline CDR1 SQVTM, CDR2 ANQGSEA. The CDR3 DNA is TGCAGATTTGACAGGGTATTTCCGCTGAACACTGAAGCTTTCTTT. Translation: CRFDRVFPLNTEAFF. Using reference TRBV29-1 and TRBJ1-1 for the parts outside the CDR3, the full variable domain is SAVISQKPSRDICQRGTSLTIQCQVDSQVTMMFWYRQQPGQSLTLIATANQGSEATYESGFVIDKFPISRPNLTFSTLTVSNMSPEDSSIYLCRFDRVFPLNTEAFFGQGTRLTVV.

This clonotype has at least ten counts. The chain links TRBV7-6 to TRBJ2-6, with D maybe TRBD1 (5 bases). The CDR3 has 18 amino acids. V lost 2 bases and J 0 bases, leaving 14 bases between the germline ends. Germline-derived CDR1 and CDR2 are SGHVS and FNYEAQ. In DNA, the CDR3 is TGTGCCAGCAGCTTATTAACAGGCTCACCCTCTGGGGCCAACGTCCTGACTTTC. The encoded protein is CASSLLTGSPSGANVLTF.

This clonotype was seen only a few times. The V gene is TRBV7-6, the J gene TRBJ1-3; perhaps TRBD1 as D (5 bases). V shed 5 bases and J shed 0 bases, with 11 bases lying between them. Germline CDR1 SGHVS, CDR2 FNYEAQ. There are 15 residues in the CDR3. The CDR3 loop reads CASSRGPSSGNTIYF. The CDR3 nucleotides are TGTGCCAGCAGCCGGGGACCGAGCTCTGGAAACACCATATATTTT.

About this clonotype: No conserved phenylalanine or tryptophan is present at the end of the CDR3, so a read error is the likely explanation. This rearrangement joins TRBV19 to TRBJ1-2; a weak D match, TRBD1 (5 bases). Trimming shortened V by 5 bases and J by 4 bases, and 8 bases separated the two germline ends. Germline assignment: CDR1 LNHDA and CDR2 SQIVND (reference sequence). This CDR3 is 12 amino acids long. CDR3 in amino acids: CASSPGSYGYTI. CDR3 nucleotides: TGTGCCAGTAGTCCAGGGAGCTATGGCTACACCATC.